These 6 T cell receptor beta chains were all obtained from the same sample, sequenced in a study of cytotoxic CD8 clonotypes in ibrutinib-treated CLL. Data came from immunoSEQ multiplex PCR; TCRdb stores just in-frame clones and leaves some out. Found here are approximately 70,000 clones, 80% of them singletons; the top ten hold around 7.6%. Source: PBMCs, taken at disease progression, from a patient treated with ibrutinib. The source is a human donor with chronic lymphocytic leukemia.

V and J are TRBV27 and TRBJ2-2; D is ambiguous. V was clipped by 7 bases and J by 4 bases, with 7 bases between them. Germline CDR1 MNHEY, CDR2 SMNVEV (reference sequence). This CDR3 has 12 residues. The DNA for the CDR3 is TGTGCCAGCATGGGTATCACCGGGGAGCTGTTTTTT. Encoded protein: CASMGITGELFF.

CDR3 DNA: TGTGCCAGCAGCTTAGGAAGGCTAGCGGGAGTTAGCGAGCAGTACTTC. Translation gives CASSLGRLAGVSEQYF. The rearrangement uses TRBV11-2 and TRBJ2-7; 10 bases fit TRBD2. V was clipped by 1 base and J by 6 bases; unmatched bases: 9. CDR1 is SGHAT, CDR2 FQNNGV, per germline. The CDR3 is 16 residues long.

V and J are TRBV7-2 and TRBJ2-1; D is uncertain. The CDR3 is made up of 14 amino acids. Trimming took off 1 base at V and 4 bases at J, with 8 bases between the two ends. The V gene's germline CDR1 is SGHTA and CDR2 FQGNSA. The CDR3 here is CASSLDHSYNEQFF. As DNA, the CDR3 is TGTGCCAGCAGCTTAGATCACAGTTACAATGAGCAGTTCTTC.

The chain combines TRBV6-5 with TRBJ1-5, with D possibly TRBD1 on 5 matching bases. Looked up from germline, CDR1 is MNHEY and CDR2 is SVGAGI. The ends were cut back, 7 bases at V and 3 bases at J, with 13 bases in the middle. This CDR3 contains 14 residues. CDR3 protein: CASNNGGVNQPQHF. The CDR3 bases are TGTGCCAGCAACAACGGGGGTGTCAATCAGCCCCAGCATTTT.

This chain links TRBV5-1 with TRBJ2-2, with a possible D match to TRBD1 (5 bases). V lost 2 bases and J 1 base, leaving 9 bases between the germline ends. Germline values: CDR1 SGHRS, CDR2 YFSETQ. This CDR3 is 15 amino acids long. CDR3 in DNA: TGCGCCAGCAGCTTCGGTCAGGGGAACACCGGGGAGCTGTTTTTT. This codes for CASSFGQGNTGELFF. Variable domain in full (rest from reference TRBV5-1 and TRBJ2-2): KAGVTQTPRYLIKTRGQQVTLSCSPISGHRSVSWYQQTPGQGLQFLFEYFSETQRNKGNFPGRFSGRQFSNSRSEMNVSTLELGDSALYLCASSFGQGNTGELFFGEGSRLTVL.

V is TRBV2 and J is TRBJ2-3; tentative D call: TRBD2 (7 bases). There are 15 residues in the CDR3. Trimming removed 4 bases at V and 2 bases at J, with 13 bases between. The V gene's germline CDR1 is SNHLY and CDR2 FYNNEI. The CDR3 DNA is TGTGCCAGCAGTGTTCACGGGGGGCCCACAGATACGCAGTATTTT. This encodes CASSVHGGPTDTQYF.